What follows is one TCR beta chain and its context. The antigen remains unidentified. An end of the junction differs from the germline gene, which may be a read error. The data derive from a study of early T cells in non-severe SARS-CoV-2 infection. The CDR3 totals 19 residues. TCRdb called the 5' RACE reads again in MiXCR, with one record for every CDR3 protein. The data show some 98,000 distinct CDR3 sequences, roughly 15% seen once. General study points: Anti-spike CD8 responses were favored by VDJdb matching, which missed private and CD4 specificities.

The chain couples TRBV12-3 or TRBV12-4 to TRBJ2-7, with D possibly being TRBD2 (6 bases). The sequenced sample consisted of whole blood. The sequence was collected from an adult who was a healthcare worker with PCR-confirmed SARS-CoV-2 infection or an uninfected control (not recorded which). Here the CDR3 reads CAGSLRVSGRWELNYEQYF. In nucleotides, the CDR3 is TGTGCCGGCAGTTTAAGGGTGAGCGGGCGGTGGGAGCTAAACTACGAGCAGTACTTC.